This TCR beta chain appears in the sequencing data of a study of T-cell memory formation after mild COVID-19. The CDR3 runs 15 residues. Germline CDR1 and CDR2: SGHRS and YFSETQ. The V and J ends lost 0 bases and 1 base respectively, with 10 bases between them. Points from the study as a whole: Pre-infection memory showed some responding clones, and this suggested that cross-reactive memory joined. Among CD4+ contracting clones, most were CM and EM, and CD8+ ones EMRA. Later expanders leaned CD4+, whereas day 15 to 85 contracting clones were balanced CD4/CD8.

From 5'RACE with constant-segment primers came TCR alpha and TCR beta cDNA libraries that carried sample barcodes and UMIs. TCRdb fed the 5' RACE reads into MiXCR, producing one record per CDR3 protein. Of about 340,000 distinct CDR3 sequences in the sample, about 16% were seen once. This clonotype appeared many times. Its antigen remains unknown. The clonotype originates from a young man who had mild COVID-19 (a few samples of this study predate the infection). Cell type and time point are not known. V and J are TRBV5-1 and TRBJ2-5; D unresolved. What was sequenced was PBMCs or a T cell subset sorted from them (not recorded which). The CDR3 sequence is CASSLAVLTQETQYF. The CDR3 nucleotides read TGCGCCAGCAGCTTGGCCGTTTTGACCCAAGAGACCCAGTACTTC.